This T cell receptor beta chain originates from a study of PD-1 blockade in mismatch repair-deficient tumors. Across the whole study: Patients had 12 to 13 mismatch repair-deficient cancer types and were previously treated and progressing.

The V end was cut by 2 bases, the J end by 3 bases, with 10 bases between. The CDR3 contains 14 residues. CDR1 is SEHNR, CDR2 FQNEAQ, per germline (reference sequence). Broader study findings: After pembrolizumab, tumor-resident clones rose rapidly, then generally contracted before radiologic responses.

Worth noting for this clone: Its antigen is still unknown.

Measured with immunoSEQ multiplex PCR; TCRdb has only the in-frame clones, and not every one. In the table there are 100,000 to 150,000 clones, around 86% of which are singletons. Here the sequenced sample was peripheral blood, taken 44 weeks after starting pembrolizumab. This TCR came from an adult with mismatch repair-deficient cancer. This chain joins TRBV7-9 and TRBJ1-1; maybe TRBD1 (5 bases). The CDR3 loop reads CASSLWGEDTEAFF. DNA for the CDR3: TGTGCCAGCAGCTTATGGGGGGAGGACACTGAAGCTTTCTTT.